This record covers a single T cell receptor beta chain. Its target is not known. The data derive from a study of T cells expressing NK-cell markers. Turning to the study itself: With respect to HCMV, most of the eight sequenced donors were seropositive, and one was seronegative. General study results and limits: These clonotypes, the leaders elsewhere, also led the CD3+CD56-NKG2C+ fraction in a few donors. The contribution of dominant NKG2C+ clonotypes to CD8+ T cells in six or seven donors was about 1.0-7.0%.

CDR1 is ENHRY and CDR2 is SYGVKD in the germline V gene. The CDR3 runs to 12 residues. cDNA encoding TCR beta was synthesized via 5'RACE template switching incorporating UMIs. TCRdb reworked the 5' RACE reads into one entry per CDR3 protein, no DNA. This table lists 300,000 to 500,000 distinct CDR3 sequences. This clonotype was sampled from a woman between 45 and 65 years old in good health. The chain couples TRBV10-3 to TRBJ2-5. Sequencing was done on a sample of blood T cells: a sorted CD56 or NKG2C T cell subset, CD4+ or CD8+ T cells, or bulk PBMC T cells (not recorded which). CDR3 loop: CAIGNSKETQYF.